This is a list of T cell receptor beta chains from one sample in a study of blood T cell repertoires in COVID-19. Produced via immunoSEQ multiplex PCR; TCRdb's table is partial and in-frame only. The sample lists around 160,000 clones, nearly 80% occurring once. Sequences were obtained from peripheral blood. These receptors came from a woman over 75 with acute or convalescent COVID-19. Each CDR3 is given with its conserved first and last residue. Each record gives: D gene, J gene, V gene, clone size, CDR3 length, CDR3 DNA, CDR3 protein. A D gene is named only where the DNA matches it firmly. Rows may omit the clone size; those that give it use once, few, many or a size class.

>-|TRBJ1-1|TRBV7-9|-|14
TGTGCCAGCAGCTTAAGGCAGGTACTCTCTGAAGCTTTCTTT
CASSLRQVLSEAFF
>TRBD2|TRBJ2-1|TRBV10-2|-|17
TGCGCCAGCAGTGACACGGGACTAGCGGGATCCTACAATGAGCAGTTCTTC
CASSDTGLAGSYNEQFF
>-|TRBJ2-5|TRBV5-1|-|14
TGCGCCAGCAGCGCATACAGGGTCGGAGAGACCCAGTACTTC
CASSAYRVGETQYF
>TRBD1|TRBJ2-5|TRBV11-2|-|13
TGTGCCAGCAGCTCGGACAGGGGAGAGACCCAGTACTTC
CASSSDRGETQYF
>-|TRBJ2-2|TRBV5-1|-|13
TGCGCCAGCAGCTCCGCTGTCGGCGGGGAGCTGTTTTTT
CASSSAVGGELFF
>-|TRBJ1-4|TRBV27|-|16
TGTGCCAGCAGGCCCCTTGGGGGGGGGCTAAATGAAAAACTGTTTTTT
CASRPLGGGLNEKLFF
>-|TRBJ2-7|TRBV6-6|-|10
TGTGCCAGCAGCGAGACTAGTCTAGTCTTC
CASSETSLVF
>TRBD1|TRBJ1-2|TRBV5-6|-|15
TGTGCCAGCAGCTGGGGCGCAGGGGGGTACTATGGCTACACCTTC
CASSWGAGGYYGYTF
>-|TRBJ1-2|TRBV5-1|-|13
TGCGCCAGCAGCAACCCGGGAGGGGAGGGCTACACCTTC
CASSNPGGEGYTF
>TRBD2|TRBJ2-1|TRBV6-5|-|15
TGTGCCAGCAGTTACTCCACTAGCGGGAGTAATGAGCAGTTCTTC
CASSYSTSGSNEQFF
>TRBD1|TRBJ2-3|TRBV28|-|15
TGTGCCAGCAGGGACAGGGGGCGAAGCACAGATACGCAGTATTTT
CASRDRGRSTDTQYF
>-|TRBJ1-5|TRBV2|-|16
TGTGCCAGCAGTGATGCCCGCGGACAGTTCAATCAGCCCCAGCATTTT
CASSDARGQFNQPQHF
>-|TRBJ2-5|TRBV9|-|15
TGTGCCAGCAGCGTAGACGGCAGGGCCCCAGAGACCCAGTACTTC
CASSVDGRAPETQYF
>TRBD1|TRBJ1-2|TRBV6-2/TRBV6-3|-|14
TGTGCCAGCAGCCAGACAGGGGGCGGATTCGACTACACCTTC
CASSQTGGGFDYTF
>-|TRBJ2-1|TRBV7-2|-|13
TGTGCCAGCAGCTTAGCCATTTACAATGAGCAGTTCTTC
CASSLAIYNEQFF
>-|TRBJ1-5|TRBV11-2|-|14
TGTGCCAGCAGTGGGCGGGGGGCCGACCAGCCCCAGCATTTT
CASSGRGADQPQHF
>TRBD1|TRBJ1-1|TRBV18|once|14
TGTGCCAGCTCACCCACAGGGGGGAACACTGAAGCTTTCTTT
CASSPTGGNTEAFF
>TRBD1|TRBJ2-7|TRBV6-5|once|15
TGTGCCAGCAGTTACCCGACAGGGACCTCCTACGAGCAGTACTTC
CASSYPTGTSYEQYF
>-|TRBJ1-5|TRBV19|-|15
TGTGCCAGTACTCGCAGCGTCGCGTTCAATCAGCCCCAGCATTTT
CASTRSVAFNQPQHF
>TRBD1|TRBJ1-1|TRBV6-5|-|14
TGTGCCAGCATCAACAGGGGAGGAGAGACTGAAGCTTTCTTT
CASINRGGETEAFF
>TRBD2|TRBJ2-1|TRBV3-1/TRBV3-2|-|13
TGTGCCAGCAGCCAAGTCACTAGCGGATTACAGTTCTTC
CASSQVTSGLQFF
>TRBD1|TRBJ1-1|TRBV19|-|16
TGTGCCAGTAGTATGGGTCCGGGACAGGGGAACACTGAAGCTTTCTTT
CASSMGPGQGNTEAFF
>-|TRBJ2-7|TRBV5-5|-|12
TGTGCCAGCAGAGGGAGCTCCTACGAGCAGTACTTC
CASRGSSYEQYF
>-|TRBJ1-2|TRBV5-4|-|14
TGTGCCAGCAGCTTGGATTCAGGGAACTATGGCTACACCTTC
CASSLDSGNYGYTF
>TRBD1|TRBJ1-2|TRBV5-1|once|18
TGCGCCAGCAGCCCCCATGGACAGGCGGACCTCCTAGGGTATGGCTACACCTTC
CASSPHGQADLLGYGYTF
>-|TRBJ1-2|TRBV14|-|13
TGTGCCAGCAGCCAAGGACAGAACTATGGCTACACCTTC
CASSQGQNYGYTF
>-|TRBJ1-3|TRBV5-1|-|13
TGCGCCAGCAGCTTGGGACAGGGAAACACCATATATTTT
CASSLGQGNTIYF
>TRBD1|TRBJ1-1|TRBV5-1|-|15
TGCGCCAGCAGCGTGACAGGGGGCGCGGCCACTGAAGCTTTCTTT
CASSVTGGAATEAFF
>TRBD1|TRBJ2-1|TRBV10-1|-|15
TGCGCCAGCAGTGAGTATGGACAGGGAGCAAATGAGCAGTTCTTC
CASSEYGQGANEQFF
>-|TRBJ2-5|TRBV3-1/TRBV3-2|-|14
TGTGCCAGCAGCCATTCCGGGACTCCAGAGACCCAGTACTTC
CASSHSGTPETQYF
>TRBD2|TRBJ2-1|TRBV4-2|many|19
TGTGCCAGCAGCCAAGCCTGGACTAGCGGGAGGGGATCCTACAATGAGCAGTTCTTC
CASSQAWTSGRGSYNEQFF
>-|TRBJ1-6|TRBV6-5|-|15
TGTGCCAGCAGTTACTCGGGGGCAGGGAAATCACCCCTCCACTTT
CASSYSGAGKSPLHF
>TRBD1|TRBJ2-7|TRBV12-3/TRBV12-4|-|12
TGTGCCAGCACTAACAGGGGCTACGAGCAGTACTTC
CASTNRGYEQYF
>-|TRBJ2-5|TRBV27|-|15
TGTGCCAGCAGTTCCCCCTCGAGGGGGTCGGAGACCCAGTACTTC
CASSSPSRGSETQYF
>-|TRBJ2-1|TRBV12-5|once|14
TGTGCTAGTGGTTTGGCAACGAGGCGGGGTGAGCAGTTCTTC
CASGLATRRGEQFF
>-|TRBJ1-3|TRBV7-9|-|14
TGTGCCAGCAGCCTAACAGGGAAAAGTAACACCATATATTTT
CASSLTGKSNTIYF
>TRBD1|TRBJ2-7|TRBV6-5|-|14
TGTGCCAGCACGGACAGGCTCAGCTCCTACGAGCAGTACTTC
CASTDRLSSYEQYF
>-|TRBJ1-2|TRBV19|-|13
TGTGCCACCCGGGCAGGGTGGGGCTATGGCTACACCTTC
CATRAGWGYGYTF
>TRBD2|TRBJ2-1|TRBV2|-|14
TGTGCCAGCAGCAGGACTAGCGGAAGGGGAGAGCAGTTCTTC
CASSRTSGRGEQFF
>-|TRBJ1-2|TRBV4-1|-|16
TGCGCCAGCAGCCCCGCGCGCCTCACGACTCTCTATGGCTACACCTTC
CASSPARLTTLYGYTF
>-|TRBJ2-5|TRBV5-1|few|14
TGCGCCAGCCGACCTTGGGCGGGGCAGGAGACCCAGTACTTC
CASRPWAGQETQYF
>TRBD2|TRBJ2-1|TRBV28|-|17
TGTGCCAGCAGTTTAGGACTAGCGGGAGGGGGTTACAATGAGCAGTTCTTC
CASSLGLAGGGYNEQFF
>TRBD1|TRBJ2-5|TRBV6-5|few|16
TGTGCCAGCAGTTACTCGAAGGAGACAGGGCAAGAGACCCAGTACTTC
CASSYSKETGQETQYF
>TRBD2|TRBJ2-5|TRBV12-3/TRBV12-4|-|13
TGTGCCAGCAGTTTGGGACTAGCGGAGACCCAGTACTTC
CASSLGLAETQYF
>-|TRBJ1-5|TRBV19|-|17
TGTGCCAGTAGTGTGGGCGGGCGGGACTATCTTAATCAGCCCCAGCATTTT
CASSVGGRDYLNQPQHF
>TRBD1|TRBJ1-1|TRBV6-5|-|13
TGTGCCAGCGAAGACAGGGTGAACACTGAAGCTTTCTTT
CASEDRVNTEAFF
>-|TRBJ1-5|TRBV7-9|few|13
TGTGCCAGCAGCTTGTCAGGCAATCAGCCCCAGCATTTT
CASSLSGNQPQHF
>-|TRBJ2-3|TRBV3-1/TRBV3-2|-|14
TGTGCCAGCAGCCGAAGGGGGGGGGCGGATACGCAGTATTTT
CASSRRGGADTQYF
>TRBD1|TRBJ2-1|TRBV24-1|few|14
TGTGCCACCCTAACCGGGACAGGGCTAAATGAGCAGTTCTTC
CATLTGTGLNEQFF
>-|TRBJ1-3|TRBV2|few|15
TGTGCCACCATCGGGGGATTTAGCTCTGGAAACACCATATATTTT
CATIGGFSSGNTIYF
>-|TRBJ1-2|TRBV10-3|-|13
TGTGCCATCAGTGAGCGAGAGACGCGGGGCTACACCTTC
CAISERETRGYTF
>TRBD1|TRBJ1-2|TRBV28|-|12
TGTGCCAGCAGTGCGACAGGGTATGGCTACACCTTC
CASSATGYGYTF
>-|TRBJ2-7|TRBV30|-|11
TGTGCCTGGAGTGCCAAATACGAGCAGTACTTC
CAWSAKYEQYF
>-|TRBJ2-7|TRBV7-8|once|13
TGTGCCAGCAGCTTACTAGACAGCTACGAGCAGTACTTC
CASSLLDSYEQYF
>TRBD1|TRBJ1-4|TRBV19|-|15
TGTGCCAGTATCCCGCAGGGGGCAGCTAATGAAAAACTGTTTTTT
CASIPQGAANEKLFF